This TCR beta chain is from a study of cytotoxic CD8 clonotypes in ibrutinib-treated CLL. Genomic DNA for TCR beta libraries, 2 to 2.5 micrograms, came from cryopreserved PBMCs. Using immunoSEQ multiplex PCR, the repertoire was profiled, and TCRdb retains in-frame clones only, with some absent. This sample yields 140,000 or so clones, of which roughly 83% are seen a single time; 10% to 15% belongs to the top ten. Germline V gives CDR1 SGHAT, CDR2 FQNNGV. The CDR3 is 13 amino acids. Trimming stripped 2 bases from V and 8 bases from J, with 10 bases between. The V and J genes are TRBV11-2 and TRBJ1-3; the D is unclear. The sample here was PBMCs, taken after 12 months of ibrutinib treatment. The receptor was derived from a human donor with chronic lymphocytic leukemia. The CDR3 DNA sequence: TGTGCCAGCAGCTTACCGGGGTTGGACACCATATATTTT. The encoded protein is CASSLPGLDTIYF. The complete variable domain, with remaining parts taken from reference TRBV11-2 and TRBJ1-3, reads EAGVAQSPRYKIIEKRQSVAFWCNPISGHATLYWYQQILGQGPKLLIQFQNNGVVDDSQLPKDRFSAERLKGVDSTLKIQPAKLEDSAVYLCASSLPGLDTIYFGEGSWLTVV.